Here is one T cell receptor beta chain with its context. Its specificity is not known. These data belong to a study of T cells expressing NK-cell markers. Study-wide results and caveats: These clonotypes also led the CD3+CD56-NKG2C+ fraction in a few donors.

The CDR3 covers 15 residues. Germline V gene lookup returns CDR1 KGHSH and CDR2 LQKENI. TCRdb re-called the 5' RACE reads, yielding one record per CDR3 amino acid sequence without DNA. Recorded for this sample: under 500,000 distinct CDR3 sequences. The chain has TRBV18 and TRBJ1-1. The specimen sequenced was blood T cells: a sorted CD56 or NKG2C T cell subset, CD4+ or CD8+ T cells, or bulk PBMC T cells (not recorded which). This clonotype was sampled from a woman aged 18-70 years in good health. CDR3 in amino acids: CASSPRLEGWPEAFF. The full variable domain, rest sourced from reference TRBV18 and TRBJ1-1, is NAGVMQNPRHLVRRRGQEARLRCSPMKGHSHVYWYRQLPEEGLKFMVYLQKENIIDESGMPKERFSAEFPKEGPSILRIQQVVRGDSAAYFCASSPRLEGWPEAFFGQGTRLTVV.